The sample holds a few counts of the clone carrying this T cell receptor (beta chain). Germline V gives CDR1 MNHEY, CDR2 SVGEGT. This CDR3 spans 15 amino acids. V shed 5 bases, J shed 5 bases, and the junction held 9 bases outside the gene matches. This entry comes from a study of early T cells in non-severe SARS-CoV-2 infection. Study details: Whole-blood bulk RNA, unsorted, was sequenced, and chains were unpaired.

Attached unique molecular identifiers marked individual cDNA molecules. Each CDR3 protein is one row after TCRdb ran MiXCR on the 5' RACE reads. The repertoire holds approximately 97,000 distinct CDR3 sequences, with 9.5% to 12% as singletons. This receptor was identified in an adult who was a healthcare worker with PCR-confirmed SARS-CoV-2 infection or an uninfected control (not recorded which). Sequencing was performed on whole blood, taken at baseline. V is TRBV6-2 or TRBV6-3 and J is TRBJ2-5; TRBD1 matches 9 bases. As DNA, the CDR3 is TGTGCCAGCAGTCGCCCGGGACAGGGTAAGGAGACCCAGTACTTC. Amino acid sequence: CASSRPGQGKETQYF.